This T cell receptor beta chain was captured by sequencing in a study of CD8 T cells in Susac syndrome. Study-wide findings and caveats: The study's TCR sequencing and HLA analysis drew on a certain number of individuals. That number was acknowledged as relatively small. Roughly 5 Susac-specific public clones appeared in CD8+ TEMRA repertoires, and sixteen in total CD8+ repertoires.

Trimming cost V 0 bases and J 5 bases, with 13 bases left between them. Per germline, CDR1 DFQATT and CDR2 SNEGSKA (reference sequence). The CDR3 extends over 14 amino acids. Details on this clonotype: The antigen remains unidentified.

CD8+ and CD4+ T cells were negatively isolated; TEMRA cells were FACS-enriched. Random hexamers were used to reverse transcribe about 0.5 to 1 ug of RNA. MiXCR, applied by TCRdb to the immunoSEQ multiplex PCR reads, yields one record per CDR3 protein. The table shows roughly 84,000 distinct CDR3 sequences, with about 96% occurring only once. This sequence originates from a human donor with Susac syndrome. The material sequenced was CD8+ T cells from PBMCs. The rearrangement uses TRBV20-1 and TRBJ2-5, with a possible D match to TRBD2 (6 bases). The CDR3 loop is CSARDPFGGETQYF. CDR3 DNA: TGCAGTGCTAGAGATCCATTTGGGGGGGAGACCCAGTACTTC.